This record concerns one T cell receptor beta chain sequence. No antigen is known for it. No base qualities exist here, and no much larger clone lies one base off it. The label giving this sample's time point can be read as: about 28 days (+/-7) after the second vaccine dose. AZD1222 recipients given second doses at about 4 weeks or at about 12 weeks were pooled, since spike-specific TCR depth and breadth were not found to differ between the two schedules. Vaccinee samples came from UK trials COV001 and COV002, including a single-blind randomized controlled phase 2/3 trial of AZD1222 (ChAdOx1 nCoV-19) in healthy adults. For TCRbeta chain sequencing, PBMC samples were collected from trial participants at day 0 and at day 28 after the second dose. These data come from a study of T cell responses to AZD1222 COVID-19 vaccine (dated by TCRdb to about 2021). With regard to the full study: TCR sequencing covered 230 or so trial participants: nearly 210 given two doses of AZD1222 and 26 given two doses of MenACWY control vaccine. Trial participants were enrolled by age into subgroups of 18-55, 56-69 and 70-plus years, and 148, 28 and 57 TCR-sequenced participants, respectively, were included in these subgroups. Broader findings and caveats from the paper: A significant rise in spike-specific TCR breadth and depth was observed after two AZD1222 doses relative to day 0 and relative to MenACWY recipients. Reportedly, close to half of the unique spike-specific TCRs recognized epitopes lying outside the regions that are mutated in the B.1.351 and B.1.1.7 variants. The whole spike protein was spanned by vaccine-associated CD4 TCRs, and dominant responses were seen in regions 160-218 and 743-854. Conclusions about previously exposed vaccinees are limited because only a handful of AZD1222 recipients were SARS-CoV-2 seropositive at baseline. Most participants were white British and females outnumbered males, and the authors suggested that clonal diversity may have been underestimated. In the small 56-69-year group, the increase in depth fell short of significance, most likely because of low power. Because no day 14 peak-response samples were available, repertoires were characterized only after the peak T cell response.

The CDR3 regions of human TCRbeta chains were analyzed by immunosequencing. Processing in the source paper ran as follows. TCRs in the repertoires were compared against a reference library of SARS-CoV-2-specific TCRs that had been generated with the MIRA antigen-specificity platform. Breadth was defined as the fraction of unique TCRs that were SARS-CoV-2-associated. Depth was defined as the fraction of total T cells that were SARS-CoV-2-associated. Using the MIRA data, each spike-specific TCR was assigned both to the spike region to which the TCR was reactive and to a CD4 or CD8 class. Log10-transformed breadth and depth values were compared by one-way ANOVA with Sidak's multiple comparisons tests. TCRdb mirrors the immuneACCESS table, restricted to in-frame sequences. Some clones are absent from its copies; in checked studies, under half trace to an unresolved V gene, and the reason for the others is unknown. Clonal size and the V and J genes are those of that table, whereas D and trimming came from the DNA. The sample includes tens of thousands of clones, with 90% observed a single time. Together, the top ten hold 2.5% to 4% of the sample.

The source material was peripheral blood, sampled 28 days after the second AZD1222 dose. The source is an adult who received the AZD1222 COVID-19 vaccine.

This receptor carries the CDR3 CASSLAQGRNTEAFF. The bases read TGTGCCAGCAGCTTAGCTCAGGGCAGGAACACTGAAGCTTTCTTT. The V and J genes are TRBV11-3 and TRBJ1-1, and possibly TRBD1, on 5 matching bases. The CDR3 covers 15 residues, taking in both the cysteine and the phenylalanine. Only the CDR3 DNA stays, 45 bases, in frame from base 1. From the germline V gene, CDR1 is SGHNT and CDR2 is YENEEA. V loses 1 base of germline sequence and J loses 1 base, and the interval between the two ends is 10 bases.